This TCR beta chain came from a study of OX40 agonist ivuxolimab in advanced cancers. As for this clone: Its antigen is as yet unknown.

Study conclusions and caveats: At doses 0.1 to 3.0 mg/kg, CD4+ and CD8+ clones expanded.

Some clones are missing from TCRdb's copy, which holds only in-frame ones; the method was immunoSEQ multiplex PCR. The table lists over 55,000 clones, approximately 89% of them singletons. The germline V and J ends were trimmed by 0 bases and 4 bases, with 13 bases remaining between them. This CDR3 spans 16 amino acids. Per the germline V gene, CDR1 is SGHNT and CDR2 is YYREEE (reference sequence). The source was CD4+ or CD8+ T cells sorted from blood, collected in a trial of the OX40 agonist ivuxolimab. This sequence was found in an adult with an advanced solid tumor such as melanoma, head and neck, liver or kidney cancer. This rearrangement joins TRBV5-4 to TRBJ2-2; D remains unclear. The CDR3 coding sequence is TGTGCCAGCAGCTTGGGTGGGCAGGTGATCACCGGGGAGCTGTTTTTT. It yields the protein CASSLGGQVITGELFF.